This TCR beta chain derives from a study of OX40 agonist ivuxolimab in advanced cancers. Study-level information: Past anti-PD-1, anti-PD-L1 or anti-CTLA-4 therapy was accepted, and roughly 40% had received some.

Generated by immunoSEQ multiplex PCR, the TCRdb table keeps only in-frame clones and is missing some. The profile shows approximately 58,000 clones, 86% of them singletons. Germline CDR1 and CDR2: SGHTA and FQGNSA. This CDR3 comprises 14 residues. The V segment lost 4 bases and the J segment 8 bases; nucleotides outside the gene matches: 9. The chain recombines TRBV7-2 with TRBJ1-2; 8 bases are shared with TRBD1. This material consisted of CD4+ or CD8+ T cells sorted from blood, taken in a trial of the OX40 agonist ivuxolimab. This TCR was sampled from an adult with an advanced solid tumor such as melanoma, head and neck, liver or kidney cancer. CDR3 in DNA: TGTGCCAGCAGCTCAGGGGGCACCGCGAAGGGCTACACCTTC. Translation gives CASSSGGTAKGYTF.